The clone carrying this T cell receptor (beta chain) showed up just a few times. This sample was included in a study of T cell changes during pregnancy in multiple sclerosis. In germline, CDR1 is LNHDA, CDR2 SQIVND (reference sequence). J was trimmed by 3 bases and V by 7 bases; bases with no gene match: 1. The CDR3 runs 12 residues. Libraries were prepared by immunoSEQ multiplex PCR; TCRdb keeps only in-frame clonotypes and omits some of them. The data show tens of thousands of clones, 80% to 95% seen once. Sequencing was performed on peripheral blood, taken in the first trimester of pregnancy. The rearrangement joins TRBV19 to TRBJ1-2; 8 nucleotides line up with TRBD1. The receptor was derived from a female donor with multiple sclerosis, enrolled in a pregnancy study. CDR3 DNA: TGTGCCAGTAAGACAGGGGACTATGGCTACACCTTC. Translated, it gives CASKTGDYGYTF.